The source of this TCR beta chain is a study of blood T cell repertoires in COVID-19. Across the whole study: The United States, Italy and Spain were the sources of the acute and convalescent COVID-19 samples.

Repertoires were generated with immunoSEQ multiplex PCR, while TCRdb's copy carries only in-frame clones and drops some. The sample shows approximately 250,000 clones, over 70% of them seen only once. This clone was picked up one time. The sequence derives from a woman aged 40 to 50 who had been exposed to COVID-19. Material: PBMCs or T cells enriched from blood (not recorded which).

For the CDR3, the DNA is TGTGCCAGCAGCGTAGGGACAGGTGTCTCCTACGAGCAGTACTTC. Residues: CASSVGTGVSYEQYF. V gene TRBV9 combines with J gene TRBJ2-7; 7 nucleotides agree with TRBD1. J lost 0 bases, V lost 0 bases, and 3 bases had no gene match. This CDR3 has 15 amino acids. Germline loops: CDR1 SGDLS, CDR2 YYNGEE.